This paragraph reports one T cell receptor beta chain. What it binds is unknown. The PCR contained 60 Vbeta and 13 Jbeta primers. Using immunoSEQ multiplex PCR, the repertoire was profiled, and TCRdb retains in-frame clones only, with some absent. Seen here are more than 110,000 clones, over 70% observed once, and the top ten hold approximately 0.97%. These data belong to a study of cytomegalovirus exposure and HLA in healthy donors. Study observations and caveats: When analyzed later, a missense DCLRE1C variant was found to be linked to TCR beta V- and J-gene trimming. The records held CMV serostatus as the only immune exposure information.

The germline V gene has CDR1 MGHDK and CDR2 SYGVNS. This CDR3 contains 14 residues. This sequence originates from a man in his late teens or twenties in good health and CMV-seronegative. Sample: PBMCs. J is TRBJ2-5 and V is TRBV25-1, with D perhaps TRBD2 (7 bases). Near its end, the DNA agrees better with TRBJ2-7, so the J call may be wrong. CDR3 in amino acids: CASIPAGASYEQYF. In DNA form, the CDR3 reads TGTGCCAGCATCCCCGCGGGGGCCTCCTACGAGCAGTACTTC.